This record looks at one TCR beta chain sequence and its context. This specimen comes from a study of OX40 agonist ivuxolimab in advanced cancers. Study background: Intravenous ivuxolimab was administered to patients every 2 weeks at 0.01 to 10 mg/kg. Partial responses were recorded for three patients, including one with hepatocellular carcinoma and two with cutaneous melanoma.

The germline CDR1 and CDR2 sequences are SGHDN and FVKESK. This CDR3 contains 15 residues. The junction had 6 bases not matched to a gene; V was cut back by 4 bases and J by 6 bases. The protocol was immunoSEQ multiplex PCR, while the TCRdb copy is restricted to in-frame clones and leaves out a portion. Of roughly 61,000 clones listed, about 90% are singletons. Specimen: CD4+ or CD8+ T cells sorted from blood, collected in a trial of the OX40 agonist ivuxolimab. This sequence was found in an adult with an advanced solid tumor such as melanoma, head and neck, liver or kidney cancer. The chain links TRBV14 to TRBJ2-1, with TRBD2 identical over 10 bases. CDR3: CASSPPGTSVNEQFF. The DNA of the CDR3 is TGTGCCAGCAGCCCTCCTGGGACTAGCGTCAATGAGCAGTTCTTC.